This entry lists 28 T cell receptor beta chains sequenced from one sample in a study of preoperative IRX-2 immunotherapy in early breast cancer. Specified treatment: preoperative locoregional IRX-2 cytokine immunotherapy. Clones were read by immunoSEQ multiplex PCR, and TCRdb kept only the in-frame ones, dropping some. The sample has about 19,000 clones; approximately 86% are singletons. The specimen was lymph node tissue, collected after IRX-2 immunotherapy. Every receptor here comes from a human donor with breast cancer.

The chain is built from TRBV5-1 and TRBJ2-7; 9 bases line up with TRBD1. V was clipped by 4 bases and J by 3 bases; unmatched bases: 5. The CDR3 extends over 14 amino acids. CDR1 and CDR2 (germline): SGHRS, YFSETQ. CDR3 protein: CASSTTGGFYEQYF. Here the CDR3 DNA reads TGCGCCAGCAGCACGACAGGGGGGTTCTACGAGCAGTACTTC.

This clone was seen more than once but under ten times. This chain connects TRBV11-3 to TRBJ2-1; D is perhaps TRBD2 (5 bases). V gave up 4 bases and J gave up 1 base, with 20 bases separating them. There are 18 residues in the CDR3. The V gene's germline CDR1 is SGHNT and CDR2 YENEEA. The chain's CDR3 is CASSYQRIAPQSYNEQFF. Written as DNA, the CDR3 is TGTGCCAGCAGCTACCAGCGCATAGCGCCACAATCCTACAATGAGCAGTTCTTC.

The J gene is TRBJ1-2, the V gene TRBV6-8, with D perhaps TRBD1 (6 bases). The CDR3 loop spans 14 amino acids. Germline values: CDR1 MNHGY, CDR2 SAAAGT. V was cut by 1 base and J by 8 bases, with 14 bases left in between. In DNA form, the CDR3 reads TGTGCCAGCAGTTACTTCGGGGGGCGAAAAGGCTACACCTTC. Protein: CASSYFGGRKGYTF.

V usage is TRBV30 and J usage is TRBJ2-2, with a weak D call TRBD1 (6 bases). This CDR3 comprises 16 residues. The V and J ends lost 3 bases and 0 bases respectively, with 14 bases between them. Germline assignment: CDR1 GTSNPN and CDR2 SVGIG (reference sequence). The CDR3 nucleotides are TGTGCCTGGAGGGGGGTCAGGGGCCCGAACACCGGGGAGCTGTTTTTT. Translated, it gives CAWRGVRGPNTGELFF.

The chain recombines TRBV19 with TRBJ1-1; the match to TRBD1 covers 7 bases. The CDR3 extends over 16 amino acids. The J segment lost 0 bases and the V segment lost 6 bases, leaving 10 bases of the junction unmatched. CDR1 and CDR2 from the germline V gene are LNHDA and SQIVND (reference sequence). CDR3 loop: CASSLIDRVVNTEAFF. The DNA of the CDR3 is TGTGCCAGTAGCCTCATTGACAGGGTCGTGAACACTGAAGCTTTCTTT.

The chain has TRBV19 and TRBJ2-2; 9 bases are a match to TRBD2. V trimming: 5 bases; J trimming: 0 bases; junction bases outside the gene matches: 7. From germline, CDR1 is LNHDA and CDR2 SQIVND (reference sequence). This CDR3 contains 17 residues. CDR3 DNA sequence: TGTGCCAGTAGTCCAAGTTCTAGCGGGGCGAACACCGGGGAGCTGTTTTTT. It encodes CASSPSSSGANTGELFF. The full variable domain, its missing parts supplied by reference TRBV19 and TRBJ2-2, is DGGITQSPKYLFRKEGQNVTLSCEQNLNHDAMYWYRQDPGQGLRLIYYSQIVNDFQKGDIAEGYSVSREKKESFPLTVTSAQKNPTAFYLCASSPSSSGANTGELFFGEGSRLTVL.

The rearrangement links TRBV15 to TRBJ1-4; perhaps TRBD1 as D (6 bases). Looked up from germline, CDR1 is LNHNV and CDR2 is YYDKDF (reference sequence). This CDR3 region has 14 residues. The V gene lost 2 bases and the J gene lost 7 bases, with 11 bases spanning the gap. The CDR3, as DNA: TGTGCCACCAGCAGATCACAGGGCCGTGAAAAACTGTTTTTT. It codes for CATSRSQGREKLFF.

The gene calls are TRBV7-8 and TRBJ2-1; TRBD1 might be the D (6 bases). The length of the CDR3 is 14 residues. Looked up from germline, CDR1 is SGHVS and CDR2 is FQNEAQ. V shed 5 bases and J shed 7 bases, with 15 bases lying between them. CDR3 sequence: CASSLGGPRNEQFF. In DNA form, the CDR3 reads TGTGCCAGCAGCCTAGGGGGACCCCGAAATGAGCAGTTCTTC. Full variable domain (remainder filled in from reference TRBV7-8 and TRBJ2-1): GAGVSQSPRYKVAKRGQDVALRCDPISGHVSLFWYQQALGQGPEFLTYFQNEAQLDKSGLPSDRFFAERPEGSVSTLKIQRTQQEDSAVYLCASSLGGPRNEQFFGPGTRLTVL.

This rearrangement joins TRBV15 to TRBJ2-2, with 10 bases aligning to TRBD2. Germline V lookup: CDR1 LNHNV, CDR2 YYDKDF (reference sequence). This CDR3 has 15 residues. Germline trimming cut 6 bases from V and 0 bases from J; bases unmatched to any gene: 1. The CDR3 loop is CATRSGRANTGELFF. The CDR3 DNA reads TGTGCCACCAGAAGCGGGAGGGCGAACACCGGGGAGCTGTTTTTT.

This chain uses TRBV19 with TRBJ1-2; D unresolved. Germline CDR1 is LNHDA and CDR2 is SQIVND (reference sequence). This CDR3 contains 12 residues. V was clipped by 5 bases and J by 4 bases, with 8 bases between them. The CDR3 region has the DNA TGTGCCAGTAGTTACACCTTCTATGGCTACACCTTC. Translated: CASSYTFYGYTF.

The rearrangement joins TRBV7-6 to TRBJ2-2, with 7 bases that match TRBD1. CDR1 is SGHVS and CDR2 is FNYEAQ in the germline V gene. The trim removed 5 bases at V and 2 bases at J, leaving 2 bases unmatched. The CDR3 is made up of 14 amino acids. The CDR3, as DNA: TGTGCCAGCAGCCGGACAGGAAACACCGGGGAGCTGTTTTTT. This codes for CASSRTGNTGELFF.

V usage is TRBV15 and J usage is TRBJ2-4; 10 bases match TRBD2. The CDR3 totals 18 residues. The J segment lost 1 base and the V segment lost 0 bases, leaving 6 bases of the junction unmatched. Germline loops: CDR1 LNHNV, CDR2 YYDKDF (reference sequence). Here the CDR3 reads CATSRDPLAGKAKNIQYF. In DNA form, the CDR3 reads TGTGCCACCAGCAGAGACCCACTAGCGGGAAAGGCCAAAAACATTCAGTACTTC.

This clone was seen a handful of times. V usage is TRBV23-1 and J usage is TRBJ1-2, with D maybe TRBD1 (5 bases). TRBV23-1 is flagged as an ORF with uncertain function. Deletions cut 1 base from V and 4 bases from J, with 16 bases between. The CDR3 totals 16 residues. The CDR3, as DNA: TGCGCCAGCAGTCAATGTTATAAGGTCACAGGCTATGGCTACACCTTC. Protein sequence: CASSQCYKVTGYGYTF.

The chain recombines TRBV11-3 with TRBJ1-6, with TRBD1 matching over 7 bases. The CDR3 covers 16 residues. V dropped 5 bases and J dropped 0; count of bases not matched to a gene: 4. Germline loops: CDR1 SGHNT, CDR2 YENEEA. The CDR3 region is CASSPQGFSYNSPLHF. The CDR3 DNA sequence: TGTGCCAGCAGCCCACAGGGGTTCTCCTATAATTCACCCCTCCACTTT.

V usage is TRBV29-1 and J usage is TRBJ2-5; 9 nucleotides agree with TRBD1. Germline values: CDR1 SQVTM, CDR2 ANQGSEA. The junction had 9 bases not matched to a gene; V was cut back by 8 bases and J by 2 bases. This CDR3 is built from 14 residues. CDR3 DNA sequence: TGCAGCATAGGGGACAGGGCTAAGCAAGAGACCCAGTACTTC. Its protein is CSIGDRAKQETQYF.

The V gene is TRBV29-1, the J gene TRBJ1-4; 7 nucleotides match TRBD1. The junction had 3 bases not matched to a gene; V was cut back by 2 bases and J by 3 bases. CDR1 and CDR2 from the germline V gene are SQVTM and ANQGSEA. CDR3 size: 14 residues. The CDR3 sequence: CSVESGTANEKLFF. CDR3 coding DNA: TGCAGCGTTGAATCCGGGACAGCTAATGAAAAACTGTTTTTT.

The chain joins TRBV6-8 to TRBJ1-1; weak D call: TRBD1 (5 bases). Germline V gives CDR1 MNHGY, CDR2 SAAAGT. The V end lost 0 bases, the J end lost 4 bases, and 12 bases lay between the germline ends. The CDR3 runs to 15 residues. CDR3 sequence (DNA): TGTGCCAGCAGTTACTCGAACAGGCCCAGCACTGAAGCTTTCTTT. Translating it yields CASSYSNRPSTEAFF.

This rearrangement joins TRBV23-1 to TRBJ2-5, with D perhaps being TRBD1 or TRBD2 (6 bases each). TRBV23-1 is given ORF status, its function remaining uncertain. V shed 6 bases and J shed 5 bases, with 13 bases lying between them. This CDR3 region has 13 residues. The CDR3 here is CASSLRGDETQYF. DNA of the CDR3: TGCGCCAGCAGCTTAAGGGGGGATGAGACCCAGTACTTC.

This chain uses TRBV30 with TRBJ2-5, with TRBD1 as a possible D gene (6 bases). CDR3 size: 15 residues. Germline CDR1 GTSNPN, CDR2 SVGIG (reference sequence). Trimming cost V 0 bases and J 4 bases, with 15 bases left between them. Written as DNA, the CDR3 is TGTGCCTGGAGTGTTGGAGCTGGGGGCGGAGAGACCCAGTACTTC. Its translation is CAWSVGAGGGETQYF.

The chain is built from TRBV6-8 and TRBJ2-5; 12 bases fit TRBD1. The germline gives CDR1 MNHGY, CDR2 SAAAGT. V lost 11 bases to trimming and J lost 5 bases; unmatched junction nucleotides: 6. The CDR3 sequence is 13 residues long. The CDR3 DNA follows: TGTGCCGCGGGACAGGGGGCGAGGGAGACCCAGTACTTC. Amino acids: CAAGQGARETQYF.

This clone was detected only a few times. This rearrangement joins TRBV12-5 to TRBJ2-2; 7 bases map to TRBD1. CDR1 and CDR2 from the germline V gene are LGHNT and FRNRAP. The CDR3 totals 14 residues. CDR3 region: CASTRAGGTGELFF. CDR3 nucleotide sequence: TGTGCCAGCACGAGGGCAGGGGGCACCGGGGAGCTGTTTTTT.

The rearrangement links TRBV6-8 to TRBJ1-1; 7 nucleotides line up with TRBD1. V was clipped by 4 bases and J by 1 base; unmatched bases: 9. Germline CDR1 and CDR2: MNHGY and SAAAGT. CDR3 length: 16 amino acids. The CDR3 nucleotides read TGTGCCAGCAGTTTCCGCCCGGACAGGAAGAACACTGAAGCTTTCTTT. It yields the protein CASSFRPDRKNTEAFF.

The chain links TRBV10-1 to TRBJ2-3; D uncertain. V lost 2 bases and J lost 4, with 1 base in between. There are 11 residues in the CDR3. The germline CDR1 and CDR2 sequences are WNHNN and SYGVQD (reference sequence). The CDR3 region has the DNA TGCGCCAGCAGTGAGGCAGATACGCAGTATTTT. Residues: CASSEADTQYF.

The chain employs TRBV19 and TRBJ2-7, with 9 bases fitting TRBD1. Germline V gene lookup returns CDR1 LNHDA and CDR2 SQIVND (reference sequence). The V segment lost 6 bases and the J segment 5 bases; nucleotides outside the gene matches: 8. The CDR3 covers 14 residues. This CDR3 reads CASRQDRGGNEQYF. DNA of the CDR3: TGTGCCAGTAGACAGGACAGGGGTGGAAACGAGCAGTACTTC. Looking up the rest from reference TRBV19 and TRBJ2-7 gives the full variable domain: DGGITQSPKYLFRKEGQNVTLSCEQNLNHDAMYWYRQDPGQGLRLIYYSQIVNDFQKGDIAEGYSVSREKKESFPLTVTSAQKNPTAFYLCASRQDRGGNEQYFGPGTRLTVT.

This sequence joins TRBV4-1 and TRBJ2-2; D call uncertain. Per germline, CDR1 MGHRA and CDR2 YSYEKL. The CDR3 length is 14 residues. V was trimmed by 0 bases and J by 7 bases, leaving 9 bases between them. CDR3 residues: CASSQEVVVGELFF. The CDR3 DNA sequence: TGCGCCAGCAGCCAAGAGGTCGTTGTCGGGGAGCTGTTTTTT.

V usage is TRBV10-2 and J usage is TRBJ2-5, with D possibly matching TRBD2 (6 bases). The CDR3 covers 14 residues. Trimming shortened V by 2 bases and J by 1 base, and 8 bases separated the two germline ends. CDR1 and CDR2 (germline): WSHSY, SAAADI. As DNA, the CDR3 is TGCGCCAGCAGTGAGACGGGAGCCCAAGAGACCCAGTACTTC. Translation gives CASSETGAQETQYF.

This clone was found once. This rearrangement joins TRBV11-3 to TRBJ1-1; 10 bases align to TRBD1. Per germline, CDR1 SGHNT and CDR2 YENEEA. The CDR3 has 14 residues. J was trimmed by 5 bases and V by 5 bases; bases with no gene match: 5. The chain's CDR3 is CASSPGQGRTEAFF. Here the CDR3 DNA reads TGTGCCAGCAGCCCGGGACAGGGGAGGACTGAAGCTTTCTTT. Full variable domain (rest looked up from reference TRBV11-3 and TRBJ1-1): EAGVVQSPRYKIIEKKQPVAFWCNPISGHNTLYWYLQNLGQGPELLIRYENEEAVDDSQLPKDRFSAERLKGVDSTLKIQPAELGDSAVYLCASSPGQGRTEAFFGQGTRLTVV.

The chain uses TRBV10-3 and TRBJ1-4; D is uncertain. The germline gives CDR1 ENHRY, CDR2 SYGVKD. This CDR3 spans 17 amino acids. The ends were cut back, 2 bases at V and 4 bases at J, with 17 bases in the middle. This CDR3 reads CAISERSPIIVNEKLFF. The CDR3, as DNA: TGTGCCATCAGTGAGCGCAGCCCTATTATTGTTAATGAAAAACTGTTTTTT.